These T cell receptor beta chains were read from a single sample in a study of T cells in Graves' hyperthyroidism and ophthalmopathy. TCRdb re-called the multiplex PCR reads through MiXCR, storing one row per CDR3 protein. Here the sample spans around 600,000 distinct CDR3 sequences, roughly 15% being singletons. Sequenced material: blood. The receptors derive from a woman in her 50s with Graves' ophthalmopathy. CDR3s include the opening cysteine and the closing phenylalanine or tryptophan. D genes are given only for firm matches. A row's size may be missing; if present it is once, few, many or a size class.

d_call j_call clone_size v_call cdr3_nt cdr3_aa
TRBD2 TRBJ2-1 many TRBV20-1 TGCAGTGCTAGAGGCCCGGGGGGGCGGGACTACAATGAGCAGTTCTTC CSARGPGGRDYNEQFF
- TRBJ2-5 many TRBV6-5 TGTGCCAGCAGTTACCCGGGGTTCGGGACCCAGTACTTC CASSYPGFGTQYF
TRBD1 TRBJ1-5 many TRBV28 TGTGCCAGCAGGACTCCCAGGGGGCTGGGCAATCAGCCCCAGCATTTT CASRTPRGLGNQPQHF
TRBD2 TRBJ2-7 many TRBV7-2 TGTGCCAGCAGCTGCAGGACAGAGCGGGAGAGCTCCTACGAGCAGTACTTC CASSCRTERESSYEQYF
- TRBJ2-2 - TRBV4-1 TGCGCCAGCAGCCCGCGAGGGTCCGGGGAGCTGTTTTTT CASSPRGSGELFF
- TRBJ2-1 - TRBV20-1 TGCAGTGCTACGAGGCGGATCTCCTACAATGAGCAGTTCTTC CSATRRISYNEQFF
- TRBJ1-2 many TRBV28 TGTGCCAGCAGTTTTCGTATCTATGGCTACACCTTC CASSFRIYGYTF
- TRBJ2-2 many TRBV3-1 TGTGCCAGCAGCCATGGGTGGACCGGGGAGCTGTTTTTT CASSHGWTGELFF
- TRBJ2-1 many TRBV5-6 TGTGCCAGCAGCCGGACCTCCAATGAGCAGTTCTTC CASSRTSNEQFF
- TRBJ1-1 - TRBV19 TGTGCCAGTAGCAACGGGTTCACTAAGGACACTGAAGCTTTCTTT CASSNGFTKDTEAFF
- TRBJ2-1 - TRBV25-1 TGTGCCAGCGGCCAGGGCAATGAGCAGTTCTTC CASGQGNEQFF
- TRBJ2-7 few TRBV19 TGTGCCAGTATTTTGTTAGCCTCACAGGGATATGTGTGCGAGCAGTACTTC CASILLASQGYVCEQYF
- TRBJ2-3 many TRBV20-1 TGCAGTGCTAGAGCCCCGACTAGCACAGATACGCAGTATTTT CSARAPTSTDTQYF
- TRBJ2-2 few TRBV14 TGTGCCAGCAGCCAAGAAAAGGTTCCGGCCGGGGAGCTGTTTTTT CASSQEKVPAGELFF
TRBD2 TRBJ2-7 many TRBV5-1 TGCGCCAGCAGCTTGGGGGCTAGCGGCATATTATCCTACGAGCAGTACTTC CASSLGASGILSYEQYF
- TRBJ2-5 - TRBV27 TGTGCCAGCGGGCTAGGGAAAGAGACCCAGTACTTC CASGLGKETQYF
TRBD1 TRBJ1-1 many TRBV7-9 TGTGCCAGCAGCCACCCTACTTATACAGGGGGCTCCAAGAACACTGAAGCTTTCTTT CASSHPTYTGGSKNTEAFF
- TRBJ2-7 many TRBV28 TGTGCCAGCAGTTTTTCTGGGACAAGACGCGTCTACGAGCAGTACTTC CASSFSGTRRVYEQYF
- TRBJ1-5 few TRBV20-1 TGCAGTGCAAACTCACCCTTCGATGGGCAGCCCCAGCATTTT CSANSPFDGQPQHF
- TRBJ2-1 many TRBV12-3/TRBV12-4 TGTGCCAGCAGGGTCGGGACGACGACTAATAATGAGCAGTTCTTC CASRVGTTTNNEQFF
- TRBJ2-7 once TRBV29-1 TGCAGCGTCTCGGTTGCCTACGAGCAGTACTTC CSVSVAYEQYF
- TRBJ2-2 few TRBV4-2 TGTGCCAGCAGCCAAGATGGTTCCGGGGAGCTGTTTTTT CASSQDGSGELFF
- TRBJ1-1 - TRBV19 TGTGCCAGTAGTGTCAGTAGTATCACTGAAGCTTTCTTT CASSVSSITEAFF
- TRBJ2-5 - TRBV9 TGTGCCAGCAGCGTAGGTGCGGGCAGGAGATCCCAAGAGACCCAGTACTTC CASSVGAGRRSQETQYF
- TRBJ2-5 many TRBV12-3/TRBV12-4 TGTGCCAGCAGTTTTCTCCCGGGGAAGGGGTCCCAAGAGACCCAGTACTTC CASSFLPGKGSQETQYF
TRBD1 TRBJ1-2 - TRBV6-1 TGTGCCAGCACCCCCTTCCAGGGGGGGAACTATGGCTACACCTTC CASTPFQGGNYGYTF
TRBD2 TRBJ2-3 few TRBV13 TGTGCCAGCAGCTTTGTATCGGGAGGGCCAACAGATACGCAGTATTTT CASSFVSGGPTDTQYF
- TRBJ2-3 - TRBV19 TGTGCCAGTAGCGCTTTCAGGGGGAGGATAAATACGCAGTATTTT CASSAFRGRINTQYF
- TRBJ2-5 few TRBV6-6 TGTGCCAGCAGTTACTCCTTTGGTCTCGGGACCAATACGGAGACCCAGTACTTC CASSYSFGLGTNTETQYF
- TRBJ1-3 many TRBV11-2 TGTGCCAGCAGCTTAGTGGTGTGGGGGTCTGGAAACACCATATATTTT CASSLVVWGSGNTIYF
TRBD1 TRBJ2-7 few TRBV18 TGTGCCAGCTCACCCGGGACAGGGGGTGAAGAGCAGTACTTC CASSPGTGGEEQYF
TRBD1 TRBJ1-2 many TRBV12-3/TRBV12-4 TGTGCCAGCAGAAACAGGGGAGTGCGTGGCTACACCTTC CASRNRGVRGYTF
- TRBJ2-3 few TRBV6-5 TGTGCCAGCAGTTACGCATCCAGCCCAGATACGCAGTATTTT CASSYASSPDTQYF
TRBD2 TRBJ2-2 - TRBV7-2 TGTGCCAGCAGCTTAGCGGGGACTAGCGGGAGGGCCGGGGAGCTGTTTTTT CASSLAGTSGRAGELFF
TRBD1 TRBJ2-5 - TRBV7-7 TGTGCTAGCAGCTTATCTACAGGGGCTTCATCCGAGACCCAGTACTTC CASSLSTGASSETQYF
- TRBJ1-6 many TRBV6-1 TGTGCCAGCAGTGAGGGTGTTAAAAGTGACAGGAGGAGACGAACACCCCTCCACTTT CASSEGVKSDRRRRTPLHF
- TRBJ2-1 many TRBV7-9 TGTGCCAGCAGCTTCCCGGACAGAAACAATGAGCAGTTCTTC CASSFPDRNNEQFF
- TRBJ2-7 many TRBV30 TGTGCCTGGAGTGTACTAGTCTCCGGTTCCGAGCAGTACTTC CAWSVLVSGSEQYF
- TRBJ1-5 few TRBV27 TGTGCCAGCAGGACTTTCAATCAGCCCCAGCATTTT CASRTFNQPQHF
TRBD1 TRBJ2-6 many TRBV28 TGTGCCAGCAGTCGGGGACAGGGGGCATCTGGGGCCAACGTCCTGACTTTC CASSRGQGASGANVLTF
TRBD2 TRBJ2-1 few TRBV6-2/TRBV6-3 TGTGCCAGCAGTACAGCTAGCGGGGGCGCGGATGAGCAGTTCTTC CASSTASGGADEQFF
TRBD2 TRBJ2-1 few TRBV29-1 TGCAGCGTTGAAGATGATAGCGGGAGCTCCTACAATGAGCAGTTCTTC CSVEDDSGSSYNEQFF
TRBD2 TRBJ2-1 - TRBV30 TGTGCCTGGGCAGCGGGAGTGGATGAGCAGTTCTTC CAWAAGVDEQFF
- TRBJ1-6 many TRBV20-1 TGCAGTGCTAGGGGTTCGGGGGGGAATAATTCACCCCTCCACTTT CSARGSGGNNSPLHF
- TRBJ2-7 - TRBV19 TGTGCCAGTAGGGGCAGGGCCTCCTACGAGCAGTACTTC CASRGRASYEQYF
TRBD2 TRBJ2-1 - TRBV4-1 TGCGCCAGCAGCCAATCGACTAGCGACAATGAGCAGTTCTTC CASSQSTSDNEQFF
TRBD1 TRBJ1-1 many TRBV9 TGTGCCAGCAGCCGGACAGGGTCTGCGGGCACTGAAGCTTTCTTT CASSRTGSAGTEAFF
TRBD2 TRBJ2-1 few TRBV7-6 TGTGCCGGCAGGCGGGAGCGAAATGAGCAGTTCTTC CAGRRERNEQFF
TRBD1 TRBJ2-3 - TRBV7-9 TGTGCCAGCAGCTTAAAGGGGGCCCCCACAGATACGCAGTATTTT CASSLKGAPTDTQYF
TRBD2 TRBJ2-7 many TRBV28 TGTGCCAGCAGTTTGCGGACACTAGCGGCGAGATACGAGCAGTACTTC CASSLRTLAARYEQYF
- TRBJ1-2 - TRBV5-1 TGCGCCAGCAGCTTGGATTCGGGGACGGGCTATGGCTACACCTTC CASSLDSGTGYGYTF
TRBD1 TRBJ1-5 few TRBV20-1 TGCAGTGCTGGACGGACAGGGGGTGGTCAGCCCCAGCATTTT CSAGRTGGGQPQHF
TRBD1 TRBJ1-5 many TRBV27 TGTGCCAGCAGTTCGGGACAGGGTGGTAACCAGCCCCAGCATTTT CASSSGQGGNQPQHF